This T cell receptor beta chain emerged from a study of T cells in tuberculosis. Whole-study context: The T cells targeted glucose monomycolate, a mycobacterial lipid, via CD1B. In South Africa, adults with active tuberculosis were compared with IGRA-negative and latently infected IGRA-positive adolescents.

The germline V gene encodes CDR1 LNHDA and CDR2 SQIVND (reference sequence). The CDR3 consists of 12 residues. Trimming took 1 base from V and 9 from J, leaving 7 bases between them. Assay: immunoSEQ multiplex PCR; the TCRdb copy retains only in-frame clones and omits some. Here the sample spans tens of thousands of clones, about 95% being singletons. Points on this clone: Its target is unknown.

Study-wide points: GEM motif frequencies gave less than 75% accuracy; the GMM repertoire gave 80% to 90%. GMM-specific TCRs were nearer to active tuberculosis alpha repertoires, suggesting expansion.

The sequence was obtained from a donor aged 5 to 30 with latent tuberculosis or without tuberculosis infection. The sequenced material came from PBMCs. The chain joins TRBV19 to TRBJ2-1; D might be TRBD2 (6 bases). CDR3: CASSIGLVEQFF. The CDR3 region has the DNA TGTGCCAGTAGTATAGGACTAGTTGAGCAGTTCTTC.